The 8 T cell receptor beta chains below come from one sample, sequenced in a study of blood T cell repertoires in COVID-19. Sequenced by immunoSEQ multiplex PCR; TCRdb stores in-frame clones only, minus some. The table shows around 65,000 clones, with around 83% occurring only once. The source material was peripheral blood. These receptors all come from a human donor in a cohort sampled during active COVID-19.

This sequence joins TRBV18 and TRBJ2-2; 9 bases are shared with TRBD2. V shed 1 base and J 0 bases; nucleotides not matched to a gene: 9. From germline, CDR1 is KGHSH and CDR2 LQKENI. The CDR3 contains 19 residues. The CDR3 sequence: CASSPLRGSGGTNTGELFF. CDR3 DNA: TGTGCCAGCTCACCACTGAGGGGTAGCGGGGGAACGAACACCGGGGAGCTGTTTTTT.

V is TRBV5-1 and J is TRBJ2-2, with 8 positions matching TRBD1. Trimming at V came to 2 bases and at J to 6 bases, leaving 6 bases not matched to a gene. The CDR3 contains 15 residues. Germline lookup yields CDR1 SGHRS and CDR2 YFSETQ. The CDR3 bases are TGCGCCAGCAGCTTTGACAGGGGAGGATCCGGGGAGCTGTTTTTT. It codes for CASSFDRGGSGELFF.

The V gene is TRBV5-6, the J gene TRBJ1-6; perhaps TRBD1 as D (5 bases). The germline V and J ends were trimmed by 0 bases and 9 bases, with 16 bases remaining between them. Germline assignment: CDR1 SGHDT and CDR2 YYEEEE. The CDR3 has 16 residues. CDR3 residues: CASSLDQGLFPSPLHF. CDR3 DNA: TGTGCCAGCAGCTTGGATCAGGGTCTTTTTCCTTCACCCCTCCACTTT.

In this sample, this clone turned up once. The chain combines TRBV28 with TRBJ1-6, with TRBD1 as a possible D gene (6 bases). CDR1 is MDHEN and CDR2 is SYDVKM in the germline V gene. The CDR3 is 15 amino acids. V shed 5 bases and J shed 8 bases, with 16 bases lying between them. The CDR3 region has the DNA TGTGCCAGCAGTGTCGGGGGGGCGGTGGATTCACCCCTCCACTTT. It specifies CASSVGGAVDSPLHF. Full variable domain (remainder filled in from reference TRBV28 and TRBJ1-6): DVKVTQSSRYLVKRTGEKVFLECVQDMDHENMFWYRQDPGLGLRLIYFSYDVKMKEKGDIPEGYSVSREKKERFSLILESASTNQTSMYLCASSVGGAVDSPLHFGNGTRLTVT.

In this sample, this clone turned up once. The V and J genes are TRBV6-1 and TRBJ2-3; D unclear. From germline, CDR1 is MNHNS and CDR2 SASEGT. The V and J ends lost 3 bases and 0 bases respectively, with 13 bases between them. The CDR3 length is 16 residues. In nucleotides, the CDR3 is TGTGCCAGCAGTGAGTTGTCCAGGCCGAGCACAGATACGCAGTATTTT. Translated: CASSELSRPSTDTQYF.

The rearrangement uses TRBV5-1 and TRBJ2-4, with a weak D call TRBD2 (5 bases). The ends were cut back, 4 bases at V and 5 bases at J, with 19 bases in the middle. Germline V CDR1 and CDR2: SGHRS, YFSETQ. There are 16 residues in the CDR3. The CDR3 is CASSAVGYGAENIQYF. The CDR3 DNA reads as TGCGCCAGCAGCGCGGTAGGGTATGGAGCGGAAAACATTCAGTACTTC. Supplemented by reference TRBV5-1 and TRBJ2-4, the full variable domain reads KAGVTQTPRYLIKTRGQQVTLSCSPISGHRSVSWYQQTPGQGLQFLFEYFSETQRNKGNFPGRFSGRQFSNSRSEMNVSTLELGDSALYLCASSAVGYGAENIQYFGAGTRLSVL.

This clone was seen just once. This chain uses TRBV24-1 with TRBJ1-1; D gene ambiguous. Germline lookup yields CDR1 KGHDR and CDR2 SFDVKD. V was trimmed by 0 bases and J by 7 bases, leaving 8 bases between them. The CDR3 is 13 amino acids. The DNA for the CDR3 is TGTGCCACCAGTGATTTGAACGGGAATGAAGCTTTCTTT. Amino acids: CATSDLNGNEAFF.

The gene calls are TRBV7-9 and TRBJ1-2; a possible D gene is TRBD1 (5 bases). CDR1 SEHNR and CDR2 FQNEAQ come from the germline V gene (reference sequence). The CDR3 is 14 residues long. V gave up 6 bases and J gave up 2 bases, with 13 bases separating them. The CDR3 nucleotides are TGTGCCAGCAGAAATAACCAGGGCAACTATGGCTACACCTTC. Protein product: CASRNNQGNYGYTF. Full variable domain (rest looked up from reference TRBV7-9 and TRBJ1-2): DTGVSQNPRHKITKRGQNVTFRCDPISEHNRLYWYRQTLGQGPEFLTYFQNEAQLEKSRLLSDRFSAERPKGSFSTLEIQRTEQGDSAMYLCASRNNQGNYGYTFGSGTRLTVV.